Sequencing of this T cell receptor (beta chain) was carried out in a study of cytomegalovirus exposure and HLA in healthy donors. About the study: Researchers previously reported finding more than 100 million unique TCR beta sequences from about 200 million T cells. Study findings and constraints: The authors later found most CMV-associated TCR beta chains appeared HLA-restricted.

This clone has a single count. The target antigen is unknown. V was pared by 2 bases and J by 6 bases, with 4 bases between. Germline-derived CDR1 and CDR2 are LGHNA and YSLEER. The CDR3 is 12 amino acids. The primer mix had 60 Vbeta and 13 Jbeta primers. Original processing notes: Unique TCR beta chains numbered roughly 83 million in a later analysis, with about 9.9 million shared. The assay was immunoSEQ multiplex PCR, and TCRdb's table has in-frame clones only and misses some. The V and J calls and the clone size are those of that table, but D and trimming were determined from the DNA. The sample includes 100,000 or so clones, approximately 72% seen only once; the top ten take approximately 14%.

The rearrangement uses TRBV4-3 and TRBJ2-2; no definite D call. This TCR came from a male donor in good health and CMV-seropositive. The sample consisted of PBMCs. The CDR3 sequence: CASSQSSGELFF. The CDR3 coding sequence is TGCGCCAGCAGCCAAAGCTCCGGGGAGCTGTTTTTT.